This T cell receptor beta chain was sequenced during a study of blood T cell repertoires in COVID-19. Using immunoSEQ multiplex PCR, the repertoire was profiled, and TCRdb retains in-frame clones only, with some absent. The data hold around 85,000 clones, with more than 70% observed a single time. Sequencing was performed on peripheral blood. The origin of this receptor is a man over 45 with active COVID-19.

The CDR3 DNA is TGTGCCAGTAGCATGCTTGCCAGCGGTAATTCACCCCTCCACTTT. It specifies CASSMLASGNSPLHF. The rearrangement links TRBV19 to TRBJ1-6, with D hard to call. Germline CDR1 LNHDA, CDR2 SQIVND (reference sequence). The ends were cut back, 6 bases at V and 6 bases at J, with 15 bases in the middle. CDR3 length equals 15 residues.